This TCR beta chain is drawn from a study of T cells in Graves' hyperthyroidism and ophthalmopathy. Amplification of TCR beta CDR3 regions was performed using RNA transcripts as template. Researchers ran a first-round RT-PCR on the TCR CDR3 using the HTBI primer set. Each CDR3 protein is one row after TCRdb ran MiXCR on the multiplex PCR reads. The data contain more than 150,000 distinct CDR3 sequences, around 15% of them singletons. This clonotype was seen ten or more times. Germline CDR1 reads MNHEY; CDR2 reads SVGEGT. CDR3 length equals 14 residues. V lost 7 bases to trimming and J lost 3 bases, with 14 bases between them.

Sequenced input: blood. The V call is TRBV6-2 or TRBV6-3, the J call TRBJ2-3; D not resolved. This receptor was taken from a woman aged 45-65 years with Graves' hyperthyroidism. The CDR3 sequence is CASTDSQRTDTQYF. In DNA form, the CDR3 reads TGTGCCAGCACTGACTCCCAACGGACAGATACGCAGTATTTT.